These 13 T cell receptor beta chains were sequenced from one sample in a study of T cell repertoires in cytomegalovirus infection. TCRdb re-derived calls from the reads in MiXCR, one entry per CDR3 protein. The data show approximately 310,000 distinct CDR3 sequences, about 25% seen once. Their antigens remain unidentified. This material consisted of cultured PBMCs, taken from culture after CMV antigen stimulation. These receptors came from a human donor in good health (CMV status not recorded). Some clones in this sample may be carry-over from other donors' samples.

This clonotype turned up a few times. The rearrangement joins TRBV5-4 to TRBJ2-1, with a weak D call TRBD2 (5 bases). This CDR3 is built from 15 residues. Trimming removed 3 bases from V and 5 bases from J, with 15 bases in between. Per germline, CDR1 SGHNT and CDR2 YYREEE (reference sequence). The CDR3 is CASSSAERAHNEQFF. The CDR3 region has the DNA TGTGCCAGCAGCTCAGCGGAACGAGCTCACAATGAGCAGTTCTTC.

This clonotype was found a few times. CDR3 protein: CAIPGLSNTGELFF. The CDR3 nucleotides are TGTGCCATTCCTGGACTCTCGAACACCGGGGAGCTGTTTTTT. The chain has TRBV7-6 and TRBJ2-2, with TRBD2 as a possible D gene (5 bases). The CDR3 contains 14 residues. V was shortened by 10 bases and J by 0 bases, with 12 bases between the two germline ends. Germline V lookup: CDR1 SGHVS, CDR2 FNYEAQ.

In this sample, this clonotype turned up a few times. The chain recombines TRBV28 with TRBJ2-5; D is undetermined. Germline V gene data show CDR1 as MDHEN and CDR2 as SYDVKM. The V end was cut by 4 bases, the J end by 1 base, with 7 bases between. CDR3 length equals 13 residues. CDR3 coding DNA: TGTGCCAGCAGTTCGAGAACCCAAGAGACCCAGTACTTC. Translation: CASSSRTQETQYF.

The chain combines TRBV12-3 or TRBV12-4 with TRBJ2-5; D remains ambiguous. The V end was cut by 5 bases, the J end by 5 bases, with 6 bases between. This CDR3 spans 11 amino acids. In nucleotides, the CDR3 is TGTGCCAGCAGTATCGATGAGACCCAGTACTTC. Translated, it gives CASSIDETQYF.

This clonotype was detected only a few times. The CDR3 spells CSASRGGTGELFF. The CDR3, as DNA: TGCAGTGCTAGCCGTGGAGGCACCGGGGAGCTGTTTTTT. This rearrangement joins TRBV20-1 to TRBJ2-2, with D possibly matching TRBD2 (5 bases). This CDR3 contains 13 residues. Trimming shortened V by 3 bases and J by 4 bases, and 9 bases separated the two germline ends. CDR1 is DFQATT, CDR2 SNEGSKA, per germline (reference sequence).

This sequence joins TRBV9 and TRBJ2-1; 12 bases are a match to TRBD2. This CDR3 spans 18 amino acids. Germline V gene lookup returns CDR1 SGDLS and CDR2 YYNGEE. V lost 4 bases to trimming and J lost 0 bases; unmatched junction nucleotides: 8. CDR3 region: CASSSSGTSGFSYNEQFF. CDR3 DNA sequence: TGTGCCAGCAGCTCAAGTGGGACTAGCGGGTTCTCCTACAATGAGCAGTTCTTC.

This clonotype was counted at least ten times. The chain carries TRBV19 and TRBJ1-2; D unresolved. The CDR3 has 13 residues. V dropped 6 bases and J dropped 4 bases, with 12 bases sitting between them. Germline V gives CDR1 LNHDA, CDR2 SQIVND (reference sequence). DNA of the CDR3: TGTGCCAGTAGGGAAGGTAATGGCTATGGCTACACCTTC. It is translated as CASREGNGYGYTF.

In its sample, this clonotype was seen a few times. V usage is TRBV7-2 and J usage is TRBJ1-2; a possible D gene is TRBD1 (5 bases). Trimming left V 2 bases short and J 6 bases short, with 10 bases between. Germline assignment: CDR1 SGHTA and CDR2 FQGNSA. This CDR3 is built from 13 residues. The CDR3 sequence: CASSLSGYNGYTF. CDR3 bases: TGTGCCAGCAGCTTATCAGGGTATAATGGCTACACCTTC.

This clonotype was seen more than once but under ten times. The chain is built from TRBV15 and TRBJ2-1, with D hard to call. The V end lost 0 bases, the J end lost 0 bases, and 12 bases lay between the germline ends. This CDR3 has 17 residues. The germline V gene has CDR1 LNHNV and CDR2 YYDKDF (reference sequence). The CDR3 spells CATSRDLFLGSYNEQFF. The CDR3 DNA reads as TGTGCCACCAGCAGAGATCTATTCCTGGGCTCCTACAATGAGCAGTTCTTC.

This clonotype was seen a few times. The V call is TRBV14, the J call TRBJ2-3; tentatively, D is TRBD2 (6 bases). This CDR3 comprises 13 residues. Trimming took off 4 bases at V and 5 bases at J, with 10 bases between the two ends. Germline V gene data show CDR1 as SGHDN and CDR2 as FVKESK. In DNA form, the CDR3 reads TGTGCCAGCAGCCTCTCCGGGGGAGATACGCAGTATTTT. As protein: CASSLSGGDTQYF.

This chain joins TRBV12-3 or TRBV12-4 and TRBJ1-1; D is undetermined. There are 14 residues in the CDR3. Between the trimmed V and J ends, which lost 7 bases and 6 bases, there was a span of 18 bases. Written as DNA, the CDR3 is TGTGCCAGCACCCCTGGGCGGCTGATGTCTGAAGCTTTCTTT. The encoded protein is CASTPGRLMSEAFF.

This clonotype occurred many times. The CDR3, as DNA: TGTGCCAGCAGCTTAAACCTAGCGGGAGAGACCCAGTACTTC. It specifies CASSLNLAGETQYF. The chain is built from TRBV7-9 and TRBJ2-5; 8 nucleotides line up with TRBD2. Unmatched junction bases numbered 3, after V lost 2 bases and J lost 4 bases. This CDR3 is 14 amino acids long. Germline V gives CDR1 SEHNR, CDR2 FQNEAQ (reference sequence).

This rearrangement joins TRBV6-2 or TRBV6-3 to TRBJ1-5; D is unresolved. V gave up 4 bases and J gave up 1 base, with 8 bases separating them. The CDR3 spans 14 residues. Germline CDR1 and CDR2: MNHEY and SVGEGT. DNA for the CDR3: TGTGCCAGCAGTTCTGTGGCCAGCAATCAGCCCCAGCATTTT. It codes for CASSSVASNQPQHF.